This is a list of T cell receptor beta chains from one sample in a study of blood T cell repertoires in COVID-19. Clones were sequenced by immunoSEQ multiplex PCR, and TCRdb holds only the in-frame ones, with some missing. In the table there are roughly 77,000 clones, around 80% of which are singletons. The sequenced material came from peripheral blood. Receptors originate from a man aged 55 to 70 with active or convalescent COVID-19. CDR3s include the opening cysteine and the closing phenylalanine or tryptophan. The D gene is left open where the match is weak. Clone size is shown for a subset of rows, as once, few, many or a class of expanded clone.

>-|TRBV5-6|TRBJ2-5|TRBD1
CASSFGTGGETQYF
TGTGCCAGCAGCTTTGGGACAGGAGGGGAGACCCAGTACTTC
>-|TRBV27|TRBJ1-4|TRBD1
CASSPGTGKGANEKLFF
TGTGCCAGCAGTCCGGGGACAGGGAAGGGAGCTAATGAAAAACTGTTTTTT
>-|TRBV28|TRBJ1-6|-
CASNQVHNSPLHF
TGTGCCAGCAACCAGGTTCATAATTCACCCCTCCACTTT
>-|TRBV2|TRBJ1-2|-
CASSERDGFYGYTF
TGTGCCAGCAGTGAGCGGGACGGATTTTATGGCTACACCTTC
>-|TRBV2|TRBJ2-3|-
CASSEEVTGTDTQYF
TGTGCCAGCAGTGAAGAGGTAACAGGCACAGATACGCAGTATTTT
>-|TRBV5-1|TRBJ2-2|TRBD1
CASSLQGTGTTGELFF
TGCGCCAGCAGCTTGCAAGGGACAGGGACCACCGGGGAGCTGTTTTTT
>-|TRBV2|TRBJ2-3|TRBD2
CASNPGGSTDTQYF
TGTGCCAGCAACCCGGGGGGTTCTACAGATACGCAGTATTTT
>-|TRBV7-9|TRBJ2-1|TRBD2
CASSPPGLADNEQFF
TGTGCCAGCAGTCCACCGGGACTAGCCGACAATGAGCAGTTCTTC
>-|TRBV5-4|TRBJ2-7|TRBD2
CASSSAGGYEQYF
TGTGCCAGCAGCTCGGCGGGAGGCTACGAGCAGTACTTC
>-|TRBV5-1|TRBJ2-3|-
CASSPTSGITSTDTQYF
TGCGCCAGCAGCCCGACGTCGGGAATTACTAGCACAGATACGCAGTATTTT
>-|TRBV7-2|TRBJ2-5|TRBD1
CASRKTRGSETQYF
TGTGCCAGCAGAAAGACCAGGGGGTCAGAGACCCAGTACTTC
>-|TRBV19|TRBJ2-6|-
CASTGGRQAGANVLTF
TGTGCCAGTACCGGGGGACGGCAAGCTGGGGCCAACGTCCTGACTTTC
>once|TRBV28|TRBJ1-2|TRBD1
CASSLADRGTFYGYTF
TGTGCCAGCAGCTTGGCGGACAGGGGAACCTTCTATGGCTACACCTTC
>-|TRBV29-1|TRBJ1-1|-
CSVELTTGTEAFF
TGCAGCGTCGAGTTAACTACGGGGACTGAAGCTTTCTTT
>-|TRBV5-4|TRBJ1-2|TRBD1
CASSSGQISYGYTF
TGTGCCAGCAGCTCGGGACAGATCTCCTATGGCTACACCTTC
>-|TRBV9|TRBJ2-3|-
CASSVDLGAGTDTQYF
TGTGCCAGCAGCGTAGATTTGGGGGCCGGCACAGATACGCAGTATTTT
>-|TRBV7-7|TRBJ1-1|-
CASSKTGNTEAFF
TGTGCCAGCAGCAAGACAGGTAACACTGAAGCTTTCTTT
>few|TRBV5-6|TRBJ1-1|-
CASSPNLGYTEAFF
TGTGCCAGCAGCCCAAACCTCGGGTACACTGAAGCTTTCTTT
>-|TRBV3-1/TRBV3-2|TRBJ1-1|TRBD1
CASSLGTGESEAFF
TGTGCCAGCAGCCTCGGGACAGGTGAATCTGAAGCTTTCTTT
>-|TRBV9|TRBJ2-6|-
CASSGGDTARSGANVLTF
TGTGCCAGCAGCGGAGGGGACACCGCCAGGTCTGGGGCCAACGTCCTGACTTTC
>-|TRBV5-1|TRBJ2-1|TRBD2
CASSLAGSDNEQFF
TGCGCCAGCAGCTTAGCGGGGTCCGACAATGAGCAGTTCTTC
>-|TRBV11-3|TRBJ2-3|-
CASSLDGQSGTDTQYF
TGTGCCAGCAGCTTAGATGGACAGTCTGGCACAGATACGCAGTATTTT
>-|TRBV7-2|TRBJ1-1|-
CASRVGRTNTEAFF
TGTGCCAGCAGGGTAGGGAGAACGAACACTGAAGCTTTCTTT
>-|TRBV4-2|TRBJ1-4|-
CASSQEGGGRDEKLFF
TGTGCCAGCAGCCAAGAGGGTGGGGGCCGGGATGAAAAACTGTTTTTT
>-|TRBV13|TRBJ2-3|TRBD2
CASSLLAGGSDTQYF
TGTGCCAGCAGCTTACTAGCGGGGGGTTCGGATACGCAGTATTTT
>-|TRBV2|TRBJ1-4|TRBD1
CASRSGQGSEKLFF
TGTGCCAGCAGATCGGGACAGGGGAGTGAAAAACTGTTTTTT
>-|TRBV19|TRBJ2-7|TRBD1
CASSNDRGTEQYF
TGTGCCAGTAGTAACGACAGGGGAACCGAGCAGTACTTC
>once|TRBV19|TRBJ1-1|-
CASSIHRDTEAFF
TGTGCCAGTAGTATTCACAGGGACACTGAAGCTTTCTTT
>-|TRBV5-6|TRBJ2-5|TRBD2
CASSPGLDQETQYF
TGTGCCAGCAGCCCCGGACTAGACCAAGAGACCCAGTACTTC
>-|TRBV7-2|TRBJ2-3|-
CASSTFADTQYF
TGTGCCAGCAGCACCTTTGCGGATACGCAGTATTTT
>-|TRBV12-3/TRBV12-4|TRBJ2-7|TRBD2
CASGLAGIYEQYF
TGTGCCAGCGGACTAGCGGGGATCTACGAGCAGTACTTC
>-|TRBV24-1|TRBJ2-7|-
CATSDTSLGLTSGRYEQYF
TGTGCCACCAGTGATACGAGCCTCGGTCTGACATCGGGAAGATACGAGCAGTACTTC
>-|TRBV30|TRBJ2-2|TRBD1
CAWIDRGLHTGELFF
TGTGCCTGGATAGACAGGGGCCTTCACACCGGGGAGCTGTTTTTT
>-|TRBV27|TRBJ1-2|-
CASSLFYSTNYGYTF
TGTGCCAGCAGTTTATTTTACAGTACTAACTATGGCTACACCTTC
>many|TRBV20-1|TRBJ2-5|-
CSADKETQYF
TGCAGTGCTGACAAAGAGACCCAGTACTTC
>-|TRBV5-6|TRBJ1-5|TRBD1
CASSLYRGEVNQPQHF
TGTGCCAGCAGCTTGTACAGGGGCGAGGTCAATCAGCCCCAGCATTTT
>-|TRBV6-1|TRBJ2-5|TRBD2
CASSEAAGLAATQYF
TGTGCCAGCAGTGAAGCAGCGGGACTAGCGGCAACCCAGTACTTC
>-|TRBV10-3|TRBJ1-1|TRBD1
CAISESRGQTEAFF
TGTGCCATCAGTGAGTCTAGGGGGCAAACTGAAGCTTTCTTT
>-|TRBV5-1|TRBJ2-1|TRBD1
CASSVGQGAYNEQFF
TGCGCCAGCAGCGTAGGACAGGGGGCTTACAATGAGCAGTTCTTC
>-|TRBV28|TRBJ1-4|-
CASSETEPTNEKLFF
TGTGCCAGCAGTGAGACGGAGCCAACTAATGAAAAACTGTTTTTT
>once|TRBV4-3|TRBJ1-2|TRBD1
CASSPRRDRGYGYTF
TGCGCCAGCAGCCCAAGAAGGGACAGGGGGTATGGCTACACCTTC
>-|TRBV5-1|TRBJ1-6|-
CASSLGASSPLHF
TGCGCCAGCAGCTTGGGTGCGAGTTCACCCCTCCACTTT